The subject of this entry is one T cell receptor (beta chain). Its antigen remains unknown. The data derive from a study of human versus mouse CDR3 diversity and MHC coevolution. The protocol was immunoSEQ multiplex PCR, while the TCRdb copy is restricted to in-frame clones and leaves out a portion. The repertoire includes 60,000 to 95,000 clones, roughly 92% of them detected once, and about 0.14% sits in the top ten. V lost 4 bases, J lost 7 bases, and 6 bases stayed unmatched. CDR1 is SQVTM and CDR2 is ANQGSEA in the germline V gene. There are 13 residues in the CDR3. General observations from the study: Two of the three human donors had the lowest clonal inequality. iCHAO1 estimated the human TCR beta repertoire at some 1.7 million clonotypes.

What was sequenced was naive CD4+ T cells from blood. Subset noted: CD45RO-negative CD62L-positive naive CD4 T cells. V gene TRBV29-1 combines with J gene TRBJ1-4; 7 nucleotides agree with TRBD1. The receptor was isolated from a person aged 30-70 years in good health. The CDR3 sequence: CSVVQGVGEKLFF. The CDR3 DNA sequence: TGCAGCGTTGTTCAGGGGGTGGGTGAAAAACTGTTTTTT. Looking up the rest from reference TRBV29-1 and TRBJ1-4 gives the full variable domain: SAVISQKPSRDICQRGTSLTIQCQVDSQVTMMFWYRQQPGQSLTLIATANQGSEATYESGFVIDKFPISRPNLTFSTLTVSNMSPEDSSIYLCSVVQGVGEKLFFGSGTQLSVL.